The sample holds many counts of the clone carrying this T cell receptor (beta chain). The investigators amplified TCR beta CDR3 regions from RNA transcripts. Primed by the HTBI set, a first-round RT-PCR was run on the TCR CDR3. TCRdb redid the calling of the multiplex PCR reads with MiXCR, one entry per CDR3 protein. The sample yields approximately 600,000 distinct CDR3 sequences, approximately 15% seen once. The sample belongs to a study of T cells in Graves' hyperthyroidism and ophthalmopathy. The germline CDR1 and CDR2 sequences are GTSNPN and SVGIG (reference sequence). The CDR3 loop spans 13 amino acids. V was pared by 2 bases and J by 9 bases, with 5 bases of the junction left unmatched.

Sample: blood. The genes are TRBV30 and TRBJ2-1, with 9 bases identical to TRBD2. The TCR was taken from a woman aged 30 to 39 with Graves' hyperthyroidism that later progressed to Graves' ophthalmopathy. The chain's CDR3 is CAWSPSGVGEQFF. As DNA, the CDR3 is TGTGCCTGGAGTCCTAGCGGGGTTGGTGAGCAGTTCTTC.